This T cell receptor (beta chain) was captured by sequencing in a study of blood T cell repertoires in COVID-19. Study background: In each case, the material was cDNA or gDNA derived from T cells, B-cell-depleted T cells, or PBMCs.

Germline V gene sequence: CDR1 SGHDT, CDR2 YYEEEE. Trimming took off 5 bases at V and 2 bases at J, with 14 bases between the two ends. This CDR3 comprises 15 residues. Participants came from about two dozen US areas, aged roughly 18 to 89 years. Clinical history reported by participants formed the basis on which cohorts were assigned. In the original workflow: Estimated nucleated cell counts came from reference gene primer amplification. Clones were read by immunoSEQ multiplex PCR, and TCRdb kept only the in-frame ones, dropping some. V and J calls plus clone size are reproduced from that table; the DNA served to infer D and trimming. Altogether roughly 250,000 clones are present, around 90% being singletons, with the ten largest covering more than 5%.

The sample was PBMCs or T cells enriched from blood (not recorded which). V gene TRBV5-6 combines with J gene TRBJ2-1, with D perhaps matching TRBD1 (5 bases). This receptor was taken from a woman aged 30 to 39 with acute COVID-19. In nucleotides, the CDR3 is TGTGCCAGCAGTCTGGGGCGTTACCCCTACAATGAGCAGTTCTTC. Protein sequence: CASSLGRYPYNEQFF.